This TCR beta chain was captured by sequencing in a study of response to subunit inactivated influenza vaccine. Study-wide results and caveats: The study's authors posited that every seasonal influenza vaccination enlists few new T cells.

The germline V gene encodes CDR1 SEHNR and CDR2 FQNEAQ (reference sequence). The CDR3 sequence is 12 residues long. Between the trimmed V and J ends, which lost 8 bases and 2 bases, there was a span of 9 bases. One entry per CDR3 protein results from TCRdb running MiXCR on the RT-PCR reads. In the table there are roughly 160,000 distinct CDR3 sequences, 11% of which are singletons. This clonotype was detected ten times or more. Its antigen is still unknown. The receptor was derived from a man over 45 who received an inactivated influenza vaccine. The J gene is TRBJ2-5, the V gene TRBV7-9; D is possibly TRBD2 (5 bases). The source material was non-naive T cells sorted from PBMCs, sampled more than 35 days after vaccination. DNA of the CDR3: TGTGCCAGCCAGGACTTTCAAGAGACCCAGTACTTC. Its translation is CASQDFQETQYF.